This T cell receptor (beta chain) appears in the sequencing data of a study of Graves' ophthalmopathy and Graves' hyperthyroidism. In germline, CDR1 is ENHRY, CDR2 SYGVKD. The CDR3 extends over 14 amino acids. The V gene end was trimmed by 4 bases and the J gene end by 6 bases; junction bases not matched to a gene: 8. This clonotype was detected only once. Researchers took RNA transcripts and amplified TCR beta CDR3 regions from them. In the first round, RT-PCR was carried out with HTBI primers, and a multiplex PCR formed the second round. TCRdb ran MiXCR on the multiplex PCR reads and lists one entry per CDR3 protein. This sample carries about 550,000 distinct CDR3 sequences, under 45% of them seen once, and the ten largest clones take 3.5% to 5%.

Specimen: peripheral blood or thyroid tissue (not recorded which). V is TRBV10-3 and J is TRBJ1-2; TRBD1 matches at 7 bases. This TCR derives from an adult man with Graves' hyperthyroidism. CDR3 sequence (DNA): TGTGCCATCAGTGGGGCGAGGGGGCCCGATGGCTACACCTTC. Encoded protein: CAISGARGPDGYTF.